The rows below give T cell receptor beta chains drawn from one sample of a study of OX40 agonist ivuxolimab in advanced cancers. The assay was immunoSEQ multiplex PCR, and TCRdb's table has in-frame clones only and misses some. The sample records about 45,000 clones, 75% to 90% being singletons. The sequencing here drew on CD4+ or CD8+ T cells sorted from blood, taken in a trial of the OX40 agonist ivuxolimab. These receptors were obtained from an adult with an advanced solid tumor such as melanoma, head and neck, liver or kidney cancer. Both conserved end residues are part of each CDR3. D genes are given only for firm matches. Size is stated for part of the rows, as once, few or many counts, or as a class when the clone is expanded.

>17|TRBD2|TRBJ2-3|TRBV7-2|once
TGTGCCAGCAGTGACCCAATTTCTAGCGGGGGGCCCGATACGCAGTATTTT
CASSDPISSGGPDTQYF
>14|TRBD1|TRBJ2-7|TRBV19|NA
TGTGCCAGTAGTGGGGGACAGGGGGCATACGAGCAGTACTTC
CASSGGQGAYEQYF
>12|NA|TRBJ2-7|TRBV7-8|NA
TGTGCCAGCAGCCCTACGGGCTACGAGCAGTACTTC
CASSPTGYEQYF
>15|NA|TRBJ2-6|TRBV28|NA
TGTGCCAGCAGTCTACAGGGCTCTGGGGCCAACGTCCTGACTTTC
CASSLQGSGANVLTF
>18|TRBD1|TRBJ1-5|TRBV7-9|NA
TGTGCCAGCAGCTTAGACCGCAGGGGGGGAGGCTTCAATCAGCCCCAGCATTTT
CASSLDRRGGGFNQPQHF
>14|NA|TRBJ1-1|TRBV7-6|NA
TGTGCCAGCAGCTTAGCGAGCAGGGGTCGCGAAGCTTTCTTT
CASSLASRGREAFF
>16|NA|TRBJ2-7|TRBV2|NA
TGTGCCAGCAGTCCGAGGGGGGGGGACAGAGCCTACGAGCAGTACTTC
CASSPRGGDRAYEQYF
>13|TRBD1|TRBJ1-5|TRBV11-2|NA
TGTGCCAGCAGCCACAGGGGCGGTCAGCCCCAGCATTTT
CASSHRGGQPQHF
>11|NA|TRBJ2-1|TRBV7-9|NA
TGTGCCATCCTCCCCATCGATGAGCAGTTCTTC
CAILPIDEQFF
>14|TRBD1|TRBJ1-1|TRBV7-8|NA
TGTGCCAGCAGCACTACAGGGGCTGGCACTGAAGCTTTCTTT
CASSTTGAGTEAFF
>15|TRBD2|TRBJ2-2|TRBV2|NA
TGTGCCAGCAGTGAACTAGCGGGAGCCCCCGGGGAGCTGTTTTTT
CASSELAGAPGELFF
>13|NA|TRBJ2-7|TRBV27|NA
TGTGCCAGCAGTTTAAGGGGGACACACGAGCAGTACTTC
CASSLRGTHEQYF
>16|TRBD1|TRBJ2-5|TRBV9|NA
TGTGCCAGCAGCGTAGGGGACAGGGGTGTCCAAGAGACCCAGTACTTC
CASSVGDRGVQETQYF
>16|TRBD2|TRBJ2-3|TRBV7-2|NA
TGTGCCAGCAGCAAGCGACTAGCGGGTCTCCCAGATACGCAGTATTTT
CASSKRLAGLPDTQYF
>15|NA|TRBJ2-7|TRBV7-9|NA
TGTGCCAGCAGCACAAGGACGGGGGTACAGTACGAGCAGTACTTC
CASSTRTGVQYEQYF
>14|TRBD2|TRBJ2-3|TRBV27|NA
TGTGCCAGCAGTTCTCAGCGGGAAACAGATACGCAGTATTTT
CASSSQRETDTQYF
>14|TRBD1|TRBJ2-7|TRBV9|NA
TGTGCCAGCAGCGTAGGGGACAGCTCCTACGAGCAGTACTTC
CASSVGDSSYEQYF
>15|TRBD1|TRBJ1-5|TRBV15|NA
TGTGCCACCGGGGCCCGTGCAGGGGGCTCTCAGCCCCAGCATTTT
CATGARAGGSQPQHF
>15|NA|TRBJ2-5|TRBV28|NA
TGTGCCACCATATCGACTCGTGTGGTTCAAGAGACCCAGTACTTC
CATISTRVVQETQYF
>15|TRBD2|TRBJ2-3|TRBV9|NA
TGTGCCAGCAGCGTGGAGGGAGGGGTAACAGATACGCAGTATTTT
CASSVEGGVTDTQYF
>15|TRBD1|TRBJ2-1|TRBV5-4|NA
TGTGCCAGCAGCAGCCGGGACAGGGGACCCAATGAGCAGTTCTTC
CASSSRDRGPNEQFF
>14|NA|TRBJ1-1|TRBV7-9|once
TGTGCCAGCAGCTTACCGTCGGCGTCTACTGAAGCTTTCTTT
CASSLPSASTEAFF
>13|NA|TRBJ2-4|TRBV28|NA
TGTGCCAGCAGTGTAAACAGTAAAAACATTCAGTACTTC
CASSVNSKNIQYF
>19|TRBD2|TRBJ2-1|TRBV27|NA
TGTGCCAGCAGTTTAACGGGAGGGCGACTCCTAAGCTCCTACAATGAGCAGTTCTTC
CASSLTGGRLLSSYNEQFF
>11|NA|TRBJ1-1|TRBV2|once
TGTGCCAACCGAGGAGGGACTGAAGCTTTCTTT
CANRGGTEAFF
>17|NA|TRBJ2-2|TRBV21-1|NA
TGTGCCCCCAGACAAGGGGGCCCTGGACTCAACACCGGGGAGCTGTTTTTT
CAPRQGGPGLNTGELFF
>12|NA|TRBJ2-2|TRBV2|NA
TGTGCCACCCGGGGGAACACCGGGGAGCTGTTTTTT
CATRGNTGELFF
>14|NA|TRBJ2-3|TRBV6-1|NA
TGTGCCAGCAGGCGAATGAATCCCACACATACGCAGTATTTT
CASRRMNPTHTQYF
>15|TRBD2|TRBJ2-7|TRBV27|NA
TGTGCCAGCAGCCGACTGCGGGGGGGCCCCTACGAGCAGTACTTC
CASSRLRGGPYEQYF
>15|TRBD2|TRBJ2-2|TRBV4-1|NA
TGCGCCAGCAGCCCGGGACTAGAAGGGAACGGGGAGCTGTTTTTT
CASSPGLEGNGELFF
>20|TRBD2|TRBJ2-5|TRBV9|NA
TGTGCCAGCAGCGAGCCCCCAGGCTCTTCTAGCGGGGGCGGCCGAGAGACCCAGTACTTC
CASSEPPGSSSGGGRETQYF
>14|TRBD1|TRBJ1-1|TRBV4-3|NA
TGCGCCAGCAGCCAAGATGACAGGGGGACTGAAGCTTTCTTT
CASSQDDRGTEAFF
>12|NA|TRBJ1-2|TRBV10-3|few
TGTGCCATCAGTGAAGGGGGGCTAGGCTACACCTTC
CAISEGGLGYTF
>13|NA|TRBJ2-3|TRBV21-1|NA
TGTGCCAGCGCGGTGTCCAGGACAGATACGCAGTATTTT
CASAVSRTDTQYF
>15|TRBD2|TRBJ2-3|TRBV4-1|NA
TGCGCCAGCACTTTGACTAGCAGAAGCACAGATACGCAGTATTTT
CASTLTSRSTDTQYF
>15|NA|TRBJ1-3|TRBV9|NA
TGTGCCAGCAGCGTATCTGGGGGGAGTGGAAACACCATATATTTT
CASSVSGGSGNTIYF
>15|TRBD2|TRBJ2-7|TRBV5-4|once
TGTGCCACCCAAATCAAGCGGGAGGCTTCCTACGAGCAGTACTTC
CATQIKREASYEQYF
>14|NA|TRBJ1-1|TRBV11-2|NA
TGTGCCAGCAGCTTCCGGATGTTGAACACTGAAGCTTTCTTT
CASSFRMLNTEAFF
>15|NA|TRBJ2-1|TRBV28|NA
TGTGCCAGCAGTCTGCTCCCGACAGGGACTAATGAGCAGTTCTTC
CASSLLPTGTNEQFF
>13|NA|TRBJ1-2|TRBV6-5|NA
TGTGCCGGCCTGGGAGGGGTGCTCTATGGCTACACCTTC
CAGLGGVLYGYTF
>13|TRBD1|TRBJ2-7|TRBV13|once
TGTGCCAGCAGTCAACAGGGGTACCACGAGCAGTACTTC
CASSQQGYHEQYF
>17|NA|TRBJ2-7|TRBV2|NA
TGTGCCAGCAGGGAGCTTAGGGCAATTCAAGCTTCCTACGAGCAGTACTTC
CASRELRAIQASYEQYF
>11|NA|TRBJ1-1|TRBV2|NA
TGTGCCACGTACGGAGGGACTGAAGCTTTCTTT
CATYGGTEAFF
>18|NA|TRBJ1-4|TRBV5-1|NA
TGCGCCAGCAGCAAAAACCGGGGCACTGGGGCAACTAATGAAAAACTGTTTTTT
CASSKNRGTGATNEKLFF